This T cell receptor beta chain was identified during a study of blood T cell repertoires in COVID-19. Generated by immunoSEQ multiplex PCR, the TCRdb table keeps only in-frame clones and is missing some. The repertoire includes hundreds of thousands of clones, around four fifths of them detected once, and about 5.7% sits in the top ten. CDR3 size: 12 residues. The V gene's germline CDR1 is SGHTS and CDR2 YDEGEE. Trimming cost V 1 base and J 6 bases, with 7 bases left between them. The source material was peripheral blood. This clonotype originated in an elderly man with acute or convalescent COVID-19. J is TRBJ1-1 and V is TRBV5-8; D remains ambiguous. The DNA for the CDR3 is TGTGCCAGCAGCTTGCTCCGGGCTGAAGCTTTCTTT. Translating gives CASSLLRAEAFF.